What follows describes a single T cell receptor beta chain. This record belongs to a study of T cell clones after liver transplantation. The germline CDR1 and CDR2 sequences are LNHDA and SQIVND (reference sequence). This CDR3 has 15 residues. The germline V and J ends were trimmed by 1 base and 1 base, with 9 bases remaining between them. Using immunoSEQ multiplex PCR, the repertoire was profiled, and TCRdb retains in-frame clones only, with some absent. The table records 50,000 to 55,000 clones, over 65% of them present only once. Unstimulated PBMCs were sorted into CD3+CD4+ and CD3+CD8+ populations.

The sample was CD4+ T cells from blood, taken more than 52 months after liver transplant. The receptor comes from a human patient who received a liver transplant. Part of the T cell pool may stem from the graft donor. V usage is TRBV19 and J usage is TRBJ2-3; D gene ambiguous. In DNA form, the CDR3 reads TGTGCCAGTAGTATAGCCCTCTACGGCACAGATACGCAGTATTTT. Its protein product is CASSIALYGTDTQYF.